This T cell receptor (beta chain) originates from a study of blood T cell repertoires in COVID-19. Generated by immunoSEQ multiplex PCR, the TCRdb table keeps only in-frame clones and is missing some. The table has 150,000 to 200,000 clones, about 86% seen once. After removal of 4 bases from V and 5 bases from J, the junction contained 13 bases not matched to a gene. Germline CDR1 reads LGHDT; CDR2 reads YNNKEL (reference sequence). This CDR3 is built from 17 residues. The chain is built from TRBV3-1 (or the pseudogene TRBV3-2) and TRBJ2-2, with 7 bases identical to TRBD2. This receptor was taken from a man aged 55 to 70 with acute or convalescent COVID-19. Sequenced sample: peripheral blood. This chain's CDR3 is CASSPYGGGSSTGELFF. CDR3 nucleotide sequence: TGTGCCAGCAGCCCCTATGGTGGCGGGAGCTCTACCGGGGAGCTGTTTTTT.